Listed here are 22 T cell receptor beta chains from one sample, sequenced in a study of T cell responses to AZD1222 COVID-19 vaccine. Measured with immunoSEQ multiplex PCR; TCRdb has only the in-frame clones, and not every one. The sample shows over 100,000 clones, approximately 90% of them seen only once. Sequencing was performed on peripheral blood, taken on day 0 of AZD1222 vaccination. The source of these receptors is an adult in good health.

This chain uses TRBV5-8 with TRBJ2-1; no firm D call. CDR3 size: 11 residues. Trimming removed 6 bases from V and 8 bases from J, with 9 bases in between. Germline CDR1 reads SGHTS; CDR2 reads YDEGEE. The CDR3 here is CASTRFDEQFF. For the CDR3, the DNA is TGTGCCAGCACCCGGTTCGATGAGCAGTTCTTC. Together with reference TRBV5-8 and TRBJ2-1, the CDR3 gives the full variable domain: EAGVTQSPTHLIKTRGQQATLRCSPISGHTSVYWYQQALGLGLQFLLWYDEGEERNRGNFPPRFSGRQFPNYSSELNVNALELEDSALYLCASTRFDEQFFGPGTRLTVL.

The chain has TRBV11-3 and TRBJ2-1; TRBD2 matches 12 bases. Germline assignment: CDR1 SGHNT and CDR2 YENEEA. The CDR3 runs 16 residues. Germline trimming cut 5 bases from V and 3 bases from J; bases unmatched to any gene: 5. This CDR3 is CASSTTTSGGYNEQFF. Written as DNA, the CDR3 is TGTGCCAGCAGCACCACGACTAGCGGGGGCTACAATGAGCAGTTCTTC.

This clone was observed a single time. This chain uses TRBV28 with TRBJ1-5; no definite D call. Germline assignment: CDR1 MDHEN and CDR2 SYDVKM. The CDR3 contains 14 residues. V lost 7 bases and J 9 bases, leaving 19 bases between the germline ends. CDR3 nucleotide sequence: TGTGCCAGCACTACCCTGGGAGGGTCGTGGCCCCAGCATTTT. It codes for CASTTLGGSWPQHF.

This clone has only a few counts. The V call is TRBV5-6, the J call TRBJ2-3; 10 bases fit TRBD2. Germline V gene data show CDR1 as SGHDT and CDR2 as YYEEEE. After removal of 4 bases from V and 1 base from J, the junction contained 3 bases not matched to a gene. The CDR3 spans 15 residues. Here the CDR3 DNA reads TGTGCCAGCAGCCCCGGGACTAGCGGCACAGATACGCAGTATTTT. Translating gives CASSPGTSGTDTQYF. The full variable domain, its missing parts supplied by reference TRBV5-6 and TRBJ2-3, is DAGVTQSPTHLIKTRGQQVTLRCSPKSGHDTVSWYQQALGQGPQFIFQYYEEEERQRGNFPDRFSGHQFPNYSSELNVNALLLGDSALYLCASSPGTSGTDTQYFGPGTRLTVL.

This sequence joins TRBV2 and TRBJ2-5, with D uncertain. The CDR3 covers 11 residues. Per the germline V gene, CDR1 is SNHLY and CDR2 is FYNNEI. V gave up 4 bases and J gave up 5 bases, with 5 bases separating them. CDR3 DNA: TGTGCCAGCAGTGTGGGGGAGACCCAGTACTTC. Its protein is CASSVGETQYF.

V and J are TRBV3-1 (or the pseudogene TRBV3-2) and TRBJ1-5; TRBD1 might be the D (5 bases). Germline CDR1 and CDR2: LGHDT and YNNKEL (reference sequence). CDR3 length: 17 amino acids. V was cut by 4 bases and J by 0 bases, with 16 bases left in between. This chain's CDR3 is CASSLRAQGSSNQPQHF. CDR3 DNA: TGTGCCAGCAGCCTCAGGGCCCAGGGCTCTAGCAATCAGCCCCAGCATTTT.

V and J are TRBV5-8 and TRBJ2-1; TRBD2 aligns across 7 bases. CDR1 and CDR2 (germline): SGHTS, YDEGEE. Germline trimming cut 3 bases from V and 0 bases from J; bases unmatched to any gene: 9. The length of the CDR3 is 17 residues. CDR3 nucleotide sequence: TGTGCCAGCAGCTCACCTCTAGCGGCCGACTCCTACAATGAGCAGTTCTTC. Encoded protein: CASSSPLAADSYNEQFF.

DNA of the CDR3: TGTGCCTGGAGTGTACGGGACAGGGGGTACTATGGCTACACCTTC. Translating gives CAWSVRDRGYYGYTF. The gene calls are TRBV30 and TRBJ1-2; 11 bases are a match to TRBD1. The CDR3 spans 15 residues. After removal of 0 bases from V and 3 bases from J, the junction contained 3 bases not matched to a gene. CDR1 is GTSNPN and CDR2 is SVGIG in the germline V gene (reference sequence). The full variable domain, in which reference TRBV30 and TRBJ1-2 provide the parts outside the CDR3, is SQTIHQWPATLVQPVGSPLSLECTVEGTSNPNLYWYRQAAGRGLQLLFYSVGIGQISSEVPQNLSASRPQDRQFILSSKKLLLSDSGFYLCAWSVRDRGYYGYTFGSGTRLTVV.

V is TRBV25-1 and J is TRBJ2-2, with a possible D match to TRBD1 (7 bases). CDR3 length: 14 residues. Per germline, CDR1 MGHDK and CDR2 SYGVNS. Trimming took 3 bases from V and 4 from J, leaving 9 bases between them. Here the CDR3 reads CASSDQGGTGELFF. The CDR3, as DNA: TGTGCCAGCAGTGATCAGGGGGGCACCGGGGAGCTGTTTTTT.

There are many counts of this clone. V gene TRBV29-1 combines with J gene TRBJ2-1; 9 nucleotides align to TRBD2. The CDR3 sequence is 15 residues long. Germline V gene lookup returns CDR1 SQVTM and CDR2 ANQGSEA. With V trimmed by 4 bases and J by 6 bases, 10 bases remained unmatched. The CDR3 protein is CSVGRIAGEPNEQFF. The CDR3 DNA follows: TGCAGCGTTGGGCGAATAGCGGGAGAGCCCAATGAGCAGTTCTTC.

Written as DNA, the CDR3 is TGTGCCTGGAATCCAGGGGGGGTTCAGGAGACCCAGTACTTC. As protein: CAWNPGGVQETQYF. The chain joins TRBV30 to TRBJ2-5; TRBD1 or TRBD2 may be the D gene (7 bases each). The CDR3 totals 14 residues. Germline CDR1 is GTSNPN and CDR2 is SVGIG (reference sequence). The V gene lost 4 bases and the J gene lost 5 bases, with 17 bases spanning the gap.

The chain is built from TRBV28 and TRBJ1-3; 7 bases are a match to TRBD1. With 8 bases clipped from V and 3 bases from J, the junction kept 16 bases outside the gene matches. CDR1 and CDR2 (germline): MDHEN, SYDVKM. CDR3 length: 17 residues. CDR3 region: CASYSLPRGDDGNTIYF. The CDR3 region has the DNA TGTGCCAGCTACAGTTTACCCAGGGGGGATGATGGAAACACCATATATTTT.

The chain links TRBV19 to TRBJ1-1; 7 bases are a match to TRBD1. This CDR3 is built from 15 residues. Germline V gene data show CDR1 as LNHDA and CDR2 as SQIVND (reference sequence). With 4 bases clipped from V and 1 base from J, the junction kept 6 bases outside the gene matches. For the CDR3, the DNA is TGTGCCAGTAGTAGCTACAGGGGAACGAACACTGAAGCTTTCTTT. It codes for CASSSYRGTNTEAFF.

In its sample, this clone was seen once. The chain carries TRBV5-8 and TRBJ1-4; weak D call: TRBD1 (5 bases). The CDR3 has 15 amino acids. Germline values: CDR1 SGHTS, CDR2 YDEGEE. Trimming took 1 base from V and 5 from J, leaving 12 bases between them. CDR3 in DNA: TGTGCCAGCAGCTTGAGGGTGGGACGAAATGAAAAACTGTTTTTT. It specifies CASSLRVGRNEKLFF.

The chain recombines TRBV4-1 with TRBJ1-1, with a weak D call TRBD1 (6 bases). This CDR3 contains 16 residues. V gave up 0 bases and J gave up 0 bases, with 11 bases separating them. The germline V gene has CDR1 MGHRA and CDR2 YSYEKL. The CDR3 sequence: CASSQDPGAMNTEAFF. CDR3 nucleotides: TGCGCCAGCAGCCAAGATCCAGGGGCAATGAACACTGAAGCTTTCTTT.

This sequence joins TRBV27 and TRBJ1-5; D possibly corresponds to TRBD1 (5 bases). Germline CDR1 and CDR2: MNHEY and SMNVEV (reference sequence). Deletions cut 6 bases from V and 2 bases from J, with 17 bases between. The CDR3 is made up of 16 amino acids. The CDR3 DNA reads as TGTGCCAGCAGCCTAAGGGGCCAGCGCGGCAATCAGCCCCAGCATTTT. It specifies CASSLRGQRGNQPQHF.

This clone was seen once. The CDR3 sequence is CASSVKGVGTEAFF. The CDR3 nucleotides read TGTGCCAGCAGCGTCAAGGGGGTGGGGACTGAAGCTTTCTTT. V usage is TRBV9 and J usage is TRBJ1-1; possibly TRBD1 for D (6 bases). This CDR3 is 14 amino acids long. With 2 bases removed from V and 5 bases from J, the gap between germline ends came to 13 bases. Germline V gene data show CDR1 as SGDLS and CDR2 as YYNGEE.

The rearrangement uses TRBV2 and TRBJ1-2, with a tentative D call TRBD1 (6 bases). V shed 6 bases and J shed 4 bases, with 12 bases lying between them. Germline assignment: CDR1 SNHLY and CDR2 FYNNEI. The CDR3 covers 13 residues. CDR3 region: CASSLVGGYGYTF. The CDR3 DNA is TGTGCCAGCAGCTTAGTAGGGGGCTATGGCTACACCTTC.

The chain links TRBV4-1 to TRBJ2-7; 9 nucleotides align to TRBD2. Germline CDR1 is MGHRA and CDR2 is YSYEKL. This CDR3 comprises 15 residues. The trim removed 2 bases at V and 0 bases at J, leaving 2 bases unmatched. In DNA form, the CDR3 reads TGCGCCAGCAGCCAACTAGCGGGGCGCTCCTACGAGCAGTACTTC. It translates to CASSQLAGRSYEQYF.

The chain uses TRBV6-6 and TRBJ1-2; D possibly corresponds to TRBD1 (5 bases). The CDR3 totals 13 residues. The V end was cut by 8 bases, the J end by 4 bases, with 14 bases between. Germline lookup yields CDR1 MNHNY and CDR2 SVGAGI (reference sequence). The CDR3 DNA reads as TGTGCCAGCGCCCCCACAGGATTCTATGGCTACACCTTC. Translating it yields CASAPTGFYGYTF.

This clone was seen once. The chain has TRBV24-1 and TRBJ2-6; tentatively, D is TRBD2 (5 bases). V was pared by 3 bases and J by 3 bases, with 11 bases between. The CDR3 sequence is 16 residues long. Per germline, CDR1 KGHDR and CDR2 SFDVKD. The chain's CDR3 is CATSDPTRGGANVLTF. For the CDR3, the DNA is TGTGCCACCAGTGATCCCACTAGAGGTGGGGCCAACGTCCTGACTTTC.

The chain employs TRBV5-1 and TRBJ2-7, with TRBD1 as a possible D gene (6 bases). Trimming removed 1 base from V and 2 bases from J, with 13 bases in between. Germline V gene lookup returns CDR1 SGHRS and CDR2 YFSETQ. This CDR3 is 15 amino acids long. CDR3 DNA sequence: TGCGCCAGCAGCTTGTCCGAGACAGGTACCTACGAGCAGTACTTC. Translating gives CASSLSETGTYEQYF.